This T cell receptor beta chain is drawn from a study of blood T cell repertoires in COVID-19. Overall study: Donors in the United States, Italy and Spain gave samples during acute or convalescent COVID-19. Sources were T cells, B-cell-depleted T cells, or PBMCs; the material itself was cDNA or gDNA.

Those enrolled in Seattle joined during active infection and were followed longitudinally afterward. Assay used: immunoSEQ multiplex PCR; TCRdb lists only in-frame clones, some missing. The data hold 85,000 to 120,000 clones, with about nine tenths observed a single time. The material sequenced was peripheral blood. The receptor was isolated from a woman aged 50 to 60 with COVID-19, enrolled during active disease.

CDR3 amino acids: CASSLDGTSGGNEQFF. The CDR3 DNA reads as TGCGCCAGCAGCTTGGATGGGACTAGCGGGGGTAATGAGCAGTTCTTC. J is TRBJ2-1 and V is TRBV5-1, with TRBD2 matching over 14 bases. The CDR3 is made up of 16 amino acids. Germline trimming cut 0 bases from V and 7 bases from J; bases unmatched to any gene: 3. Germline lookup yields CDR1 SGHRS and CDR2 YFSETQ.